The clone carrying this TCR beta chain turned up a few times. Its matching antigen is unknown. This record comes from a study of CD8 T cells in ankylosing spondylitis. Study-wide results and limits: Disease-associated clonotypes exhibited CD8+ identity and were relatively infrequent in peripheral blood. Within ankylosing spondylitis blood, a TCR beta motif made up of several highly homologous variants appeared to be characteristic.

Libraries for TCR beta were made by quantitative 5'-RACE with molecular barcodes. Each CDR3 protein gets one entry after TCRdb re-called the 5' RACE reads with MiXCR. The repertoire has some 800,000 distinct CDR3 sequences, roughly 12% of them found once; the top ten carry roughly 0.51%. With V trimmed by 3 bases and J by 0 bases, 2 bases remained unmatched. CDR1 is LGHDT and CDR2 is YNNKEL in the germline V gene (reference sequence). The CDR3 is 15 amino acids. The source is a male donor with ankylosing spondylitis. The specimen was blood, either unsorted or a sorted T cell fraction (not recorded which). The chain is built from TRBV3-1 and TRBJ2-4; 7 bases are shared with TRBD1. The CDR3 region is CASSHRGLAKNIQYF. The CDR3 coding sequence is TGTGCCAGCAGCCATAGGGGGCTAGCCAAAAACATTCAGTACTTC.